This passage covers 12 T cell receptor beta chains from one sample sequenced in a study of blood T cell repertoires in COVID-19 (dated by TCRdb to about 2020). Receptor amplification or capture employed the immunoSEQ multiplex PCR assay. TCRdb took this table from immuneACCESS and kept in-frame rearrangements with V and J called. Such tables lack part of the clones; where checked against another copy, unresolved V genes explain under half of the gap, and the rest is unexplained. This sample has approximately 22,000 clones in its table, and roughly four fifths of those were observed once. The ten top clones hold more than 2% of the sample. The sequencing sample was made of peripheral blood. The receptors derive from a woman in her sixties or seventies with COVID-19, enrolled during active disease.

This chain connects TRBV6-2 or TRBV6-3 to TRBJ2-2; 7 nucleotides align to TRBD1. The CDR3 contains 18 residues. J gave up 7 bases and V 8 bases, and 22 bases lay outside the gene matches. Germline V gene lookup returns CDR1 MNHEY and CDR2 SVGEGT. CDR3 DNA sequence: TGTGCCAGCGGCCTCCGGGACAGAAGACAGGGTAACCACGGGGAGCTGTTTTTT. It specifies CASGLRDRRQGNHGELFF.

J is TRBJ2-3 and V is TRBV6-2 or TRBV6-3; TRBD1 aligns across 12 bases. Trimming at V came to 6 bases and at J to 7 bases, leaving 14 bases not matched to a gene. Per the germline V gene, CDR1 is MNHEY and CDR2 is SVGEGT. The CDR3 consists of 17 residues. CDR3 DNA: TGTGCCAGCAGCCTCGGGACAGGGGGCCCACATAGGCATACGCAGTATTTT. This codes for CASSLGTGGPHRHTQYF.

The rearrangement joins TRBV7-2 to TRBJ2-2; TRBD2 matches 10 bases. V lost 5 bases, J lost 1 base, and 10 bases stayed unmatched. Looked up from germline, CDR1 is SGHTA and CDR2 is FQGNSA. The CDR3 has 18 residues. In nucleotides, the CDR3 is TGTGCCAGCAGCCCCCCTAGCGGGGGACGACTGAACACCGGGGAGCTGTTTTTT. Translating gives CASSPPSGGRLNTGELFF.

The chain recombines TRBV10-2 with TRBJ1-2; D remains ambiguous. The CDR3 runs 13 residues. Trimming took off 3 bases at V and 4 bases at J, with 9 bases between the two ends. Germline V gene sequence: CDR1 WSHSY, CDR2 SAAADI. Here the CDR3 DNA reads TGCGCCAGCAGTGATGGGCAGGTCTATGGCTACACCTTC. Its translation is CASSDGQVYGYTF.

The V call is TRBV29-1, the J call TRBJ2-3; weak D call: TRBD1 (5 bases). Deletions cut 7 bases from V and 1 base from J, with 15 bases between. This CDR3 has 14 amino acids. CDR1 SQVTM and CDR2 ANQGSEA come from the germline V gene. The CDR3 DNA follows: TGCAGCGCTCTAGATGGCAGGGGCACAGATACGCAGTATTTT. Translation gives CSALDGRGTDTQYF.

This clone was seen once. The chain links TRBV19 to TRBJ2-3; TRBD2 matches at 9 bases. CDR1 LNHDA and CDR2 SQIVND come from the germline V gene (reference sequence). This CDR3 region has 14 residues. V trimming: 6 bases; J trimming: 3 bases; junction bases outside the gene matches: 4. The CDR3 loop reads CASRKRGATDTQYF. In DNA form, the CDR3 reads TGTGCCAGTAGGAAGCGGGGGGCGACAGATACGCAGTATTTT.

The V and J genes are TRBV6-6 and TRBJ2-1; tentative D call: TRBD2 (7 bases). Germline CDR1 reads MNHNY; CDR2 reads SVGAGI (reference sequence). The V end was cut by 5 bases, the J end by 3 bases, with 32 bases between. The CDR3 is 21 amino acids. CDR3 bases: TGTGCCAGCAGTCGGCCCAAACAAGGGAGGGGGAATAAACCTTACTACAATGAGCAGTTCTTC. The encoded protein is CASSRPKQGRGNKPYYNEQFF.

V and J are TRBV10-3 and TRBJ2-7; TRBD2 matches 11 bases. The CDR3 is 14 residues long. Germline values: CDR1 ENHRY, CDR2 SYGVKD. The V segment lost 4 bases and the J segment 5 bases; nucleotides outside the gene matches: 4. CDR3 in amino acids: CAISGGLAAHEQYF. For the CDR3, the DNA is TGTGCCATCAGTGGGGGACTAGCGGCCCACGAGCAGTACTTC.

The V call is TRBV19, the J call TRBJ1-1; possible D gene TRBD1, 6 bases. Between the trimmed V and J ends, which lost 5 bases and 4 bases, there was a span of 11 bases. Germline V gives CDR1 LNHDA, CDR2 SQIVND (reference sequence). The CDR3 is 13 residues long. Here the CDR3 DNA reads TGTGCCAGTAGTTCAGGGGTAGGCACTGAAGCTTTCTTT. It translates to CASSSGVGTEAFF.

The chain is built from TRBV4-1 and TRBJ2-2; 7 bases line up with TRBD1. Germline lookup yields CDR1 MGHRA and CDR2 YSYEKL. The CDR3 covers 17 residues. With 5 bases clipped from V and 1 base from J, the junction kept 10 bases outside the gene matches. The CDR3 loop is CASSSPQTGLNTGELFF. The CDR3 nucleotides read TGCGCCAGCAGCAGCCCACAGACAGGGTTGAACACCGGGGAGCTGTTTTTT.

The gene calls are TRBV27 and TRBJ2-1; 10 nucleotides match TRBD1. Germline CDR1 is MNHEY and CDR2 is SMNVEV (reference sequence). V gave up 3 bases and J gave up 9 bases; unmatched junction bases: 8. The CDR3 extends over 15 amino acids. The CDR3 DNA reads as TGTGCCAGCAGTTTGAGGACAGGGGGAGGGAGTGAGCAGTTCTTC. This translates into CASSLRTGGGSEQFF.

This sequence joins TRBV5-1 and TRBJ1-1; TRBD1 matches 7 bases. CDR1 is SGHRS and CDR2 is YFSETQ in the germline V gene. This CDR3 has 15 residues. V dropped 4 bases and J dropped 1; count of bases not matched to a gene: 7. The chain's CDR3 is CASSQTQGSNTEAFF. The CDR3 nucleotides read TGCGCCAGCAGCCAAACACAGGGGTCGAACACTGAAGCTTTCTTT.